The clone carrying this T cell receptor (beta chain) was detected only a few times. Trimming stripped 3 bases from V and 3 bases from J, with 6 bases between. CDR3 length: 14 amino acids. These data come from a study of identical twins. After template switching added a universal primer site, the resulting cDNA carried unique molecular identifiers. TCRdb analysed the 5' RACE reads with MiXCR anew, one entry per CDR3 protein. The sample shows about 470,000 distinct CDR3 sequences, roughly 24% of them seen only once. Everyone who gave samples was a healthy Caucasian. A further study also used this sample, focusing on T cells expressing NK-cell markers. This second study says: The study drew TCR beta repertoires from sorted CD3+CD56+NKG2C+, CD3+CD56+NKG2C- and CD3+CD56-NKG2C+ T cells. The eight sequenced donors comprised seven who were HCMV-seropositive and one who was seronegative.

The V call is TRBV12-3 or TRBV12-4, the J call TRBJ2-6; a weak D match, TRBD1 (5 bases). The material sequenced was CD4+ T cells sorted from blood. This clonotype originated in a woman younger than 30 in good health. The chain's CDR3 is CASSFQGGANVLTF. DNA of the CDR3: TGTGCCAGCAGTTTCCAGGGTGGGGCCAACGTCCTGACTTTC.